The 9 T cell receptor beta chains in this list originate from one sample, sequenced in a study of T-cell memory formation after mild COVID-19. TCRdb used MiXCR to reprocess the 5' RACE reads, holding one entry per CDR3 protein. The profile covers over 150,000 distinct CDR3 sequences, with 15% to 20% appearing a single time and roughly 3.8% taken by the ten largest. Sequenced sample: PBMCs or a T cell subset sorted from them (not recorded which). These receptors were taken from a man aged 18 to 30 who had mild COVID-19 (a few samples of this study predate the infection). Cell type and time point are not known.

This chain joins TRBV7-9 and TRBJ1-2; D is perhaps TRBD1 (5 bases). Germline CDR1 reads SEHNR; CDR2 reads FQNEAQ (reference sequence). Trimming stripped 1 base from V and 3 bases from J, with 18 bases between. The length of the CDR3 is 17 residues. The CDR3 DNA is TGTGCCAGCAGCTTAGATTCATGGGTAGGGGAACACTATGGCTACACCTTC. Translating it yields CASSLDSWVGEHYGYTF.

The chain employs TRBV7-2 and TRBJ2-2; no firm D call. Per germline, CDR1 SGHTA and CDR2 FQGNSA. This CDR3 contains 13 residues. The V gene lost 8 bases and the J gene lost 6 bases, with 13 bases spanning the gap. CDR3 residues: CASQQTSPGELFF. The CDR3 DNA sequence: TGTGCCAGCCAACAGACGAGTCCCGGGGAGCTGTTTTTT.

This clonotype was counted ten times or more. The chain links TRBV5-1 to TRBJ1-3; D may be TRBD1 (6 bases). Germline CDR1 SGHRS, CDR2 YFSETQ. Trimming removed 4 bases at V and 1 base at J, with 12 bases between. This CDR3 contains 15 residues. The CDR3 spells CASSPGTSSGNTIYF. CDR3 sequence (DNA): TGCGCCAGCAGCCCCGGGACATCGTCTGGAAACACCATATATTTT.

This clonotype was observed a few times. This chain joins TRBV6-6 and TRBJ2-5; D is perhaps TRBD1 or TRBD2 (6 bases each). The germline V gene has CDR1 MNHNY and CDR2 SVGAGI (reference sequence). This CDR3 has 13 residues. V lost 6 bases and J 2 bases, leaving 10 bases between the germline ends. The CDR3 bases are TGTGCCAGCAGGGGGGGCGTTCAAGAGACCCAGTACTTC. This translates into CASRGGVQETQYF.

This rearrangement joins TRBV10-2 to TRBJ2-3; TRBD2 agrees at 10 bases. The CDR3 runs 14 residues. CDR1 and CDR2 from the germline V gene are WSHSY and SAAADI. After removal of 6 bases from V and 6 bases from J, the junction contained 6 bases not matched to a gene. CDR3 sequence (DNA): TGCGCCAGCAGACTAGCGGGGTGGGCGGATACGCAGTATTTT. It codes for CASRLAGWADTQYF.

V gene TRBV6-6 combines with J gene TRBJ1-5; 9 positions match TRBD1. This CDR3 comprises 16 residues. V lost 3 bases to trimming and J lost 5 bases; unmatched junction nucleotides: 8. The germline V gene has CDR1 MNHNY and CDR2 SVGAGI (reference sequence). The CDR3 is CASSYTRDRVDQPQHF. CDR3 nucleotide sequence: TGTGCCAGCAGTTATACCCGGGACAGGGTCGATCAGCCCCAGCATTTT.

This sequence joins TRBV4-3 and TRBJ2-2, with TRBD1 matching 9 bases. The CDR3 runs to 16 residues. The germline V gene encodes CDR1 LGHNA and CDR2 YSLEER. V trimming: 0 bases; J trimming: 4 bases; junction bases outside the gene matches: 3. CDR3 coding DNA: TGCGCCAGCAGCCAAGACGACAGGGGGGGCACCGGGGAGCTGTTTTTT. Its protein is CASSQDDRGGTGELFF.

V gene TRBV7-2 combines with J gene TRBJ2-2, with D perhaps TRBD2 (6 bases). CDR3 length: 15 residues. V lost 8 bases, J lost 4 bases, and 17 bases lay in between. Germline CDR1 reads SGHTA; CDR2 reads FQGNSA. The CDR3 DNA follows: TGTGCCAGCCTAGGGACTGGAACTATCACCGGGGAGCTGTTTTTT. Its protein product is CASLGTGTITGELFF.

The J gene is TRBJ2-4, the V gene TRBV7-9; 10 bases are shared with TRBD1. The V and J ends lost 1 base and 2 bases, in that order; junction bases with no gene match: 5. This CDR3 is built from 17 residues. Germline CDR1 and CDR2: SEHNR and FQNEAQ (reference sequence). CDR3: CASSLGRTGGTKNIQYF. In DNA form, the CDR3 reads TGTGCCAGCAGCTTAGGGAGGACAGGGGGGACCAAAAACATTCAGTACTTC.